The 21 T cell receptor beta chains below all came from one sample that was sequenced in a study of T cell responses to AZD1222 COVID-19 vaccine. TCRdb's table, derived via immunoSEQ multiplex PCR, lists solely in-frame clones and lacks some. The sample records about 120,000 clones, roughly nine tenths being singletons. The input for sequencing was peripheral blood, taken on day 0 of AZD1222 vaccination. The receptors were sampled from an adult in good health.

The rearrangement uses TRBV7-9 and TRBJ2-7; possible D gene TRBD2, 5 bases. This CDR3 has 16 amino acids. V gave up 2 bases and J gave up 0 bases, with 14 bases separating them. CDR1 SEHNR and CDR2 FQNEAQ come from the germline V gene (reference sequence). The CDR3: CASSLSSGFSSYEQYF. The CDR3 region has the DNA TGTGCCAGCAGCTTAAGTTCGGGATTTAGCTCCTACGAGCAGTACTTC.

V gene TRBV5-6 combines with J gene TRBJ1-5; possible D gene TRBD1, 6 bases. This CDR3 has 12 residues. The germline gives CDR1 SGHDT, CDR2 YYEEEE. Trimming took off 0 bases at V and 12 bases at J, with 10 bases between the two ends. The CDR3 region is CASSLGSGVQHF. The CDR3 nucleotides read TGTGCCAGCAGCTTGGGGTCAGGGGTCCAGCATTTT.

The chain carries TRBV15 and TRBJ1-5, with 8 positions matching TRBD1. This CDR3 spans 14 amino acids. J was trimmed by 7 bases and V by 3 bases; bases with no gene match: 5. Germline-derived CDR1 and CDR2 are LNHNV and YYDKDF (reference sequence). The CDR3 reads CATSSRQGNQPQHF. The CDR3, as DNA: TGTGCCACCAGCAGTAGACAGGGGAACCAGCCCCAGCATTTT.

The chain uses TRBV27 and TRBJ1-1, with D unresolved. Germline V gene lookup returns CDR1 MNHEY and CDR2 SMNVEV (reference sequence). This CDR3 has 15 residues. V was cut by 3 bases and J by 1 base, with 12 bases left in between. Written as DNA, the CDR3 is TGTGCCAGCAGTTTTGGGTTCTCTGGGAACACTGAAGCTTTCTTT. Its protein product is CASSFGFSGNTEAFF.

This chain connects TRBV5-1 to TRBJ2-3, with 14 positions matching TRBD2. With V trimmed by 4 bases and J by 5 bases, 3 bases remained unmatched. This CDR3 is 15 amino acids long. Germline CDR1 SGHRS, CDR2 YFSETQ. The CDR3 region is CASSLGLAGGDTQYF. In nucleotides, the CDR3 is TGCGCCAGCAGCCTCGGACTAGCGGGGGGAGATACGCAGTATTTT.

The rearrangement links TRBV6-5 to TRBJ1-5; perhaps TRBD1 as D (5 bases). Germline V CDR1 and CDR2: MNHEY, SVGAGI. Trimming took off 6 bases at V and 4 bases at J, with 10 bases between the two ends. The CDR3 runs 13 residues. The CDR3 DNA reads TGTGCCAGCAGGAGGGGAGGTAATCAGCCCCAGCATTTT. This codes for CASRRGGNQPQHF.

This chain links TRBV5-1 with TRBJ2-2, with D uncertain. CDR1 SGHRS and CDR2 YFSETQ come from the germline V gene. The length of the CDR3 is 14 residues. V lost 4 bases and J lost 2, with 9 bases in between. The CDR3 sequence: CASSVPLNTGELFF. The DNA of the CDR3 is TGCGCCAGCAGCGTTCCCCTTAACACCGGGGAGCTGTTTTTT.

The V gene is TRBV27, the J gene TRBJ1-6, with D perhaps matching TRBD1 (5 bases). This CDR3 has 14 amino acids. The V gene lost 2 bases and the J gene lost 10 bases, with 12 bases spanning the gap. CDR1 is MNHEY and CDR2 is SMNVEV in the germline V gene (reference sequence). The CDR3 DNA reads TGTGCCAGCAGTTTAAAGGGGAAGGCCTCACCCCTCCACTTT. Protein: CASSLKGKASPLHF.

As to this clone: The sample has other DNA sequences that encode this CDR3 too. The chain couples TRBV30 to TRBJ1-1; no definite D call. This CDR3 spans 13 amino acids. Per the germline V gene, CDR1 is GTSNPN and CDR2 is SVGIG (reference sequence). Trimming took off 2 bases at V and 1 base at J, with 8 bases between the two ends. CDR3 nucleotides: TGTGCCTGGAGTTTGGGAGGGAACACTGAAGCTTTCTTT. Residues: CAWSLGGNTEAFF. Full variable domain (remainder filled in from reference TRBV30 and TRBJ1-1): SQTIHQWPATLVQPVGSPLSLECTVEGTSNPNLYWYRQAAGRGLQLLFYSVGIGQISSEVPQNLSASRPQDRQFILSSKKLLLSDSGFYLCAWSLGGNTEAFFGQGTRLTVV.

This chain connects TRBV5-6 to TRBJ2-2, with 12 positions matching TRBD2. With V trimmed by 4 bases and J by 6 bases, 4 bases remained unmatched. This CDR3 has 15 residues. Germline CDR1 reads SGHDT; CDR2 reads YYEEEE. The DNA for the CDR3 is TGTGCCAGCAGCCCGGGACTAGCGGGCGCCGGGGAGCTGTTTTTT. The encoded protein is CASSPGLAGAGELFF.

V is TRBV2 and J is TRBJ2-6, with D maybe TRBD1 (6 bases). Trimming removed 4 bases at V and 0 bases at J, with 10 bases between. Germline CDR1 reads SNHLY; CDR2 reads FYNNEI. The CDR3 is made up of 16 amino acids. CDR3 protein: CASSGQVRSGANVLTF. Here the CDR3 DNA reads TGTGCCAGCAGTGGACAGGTGCGCTCTGGGGCCAACGTCCTGACTTTC. Complete variable domain (other parts from reference TRBV2 and TRBJ2-6): EPEVTQTPSHQVTQMGQEVILRCVPISNHLYFYWYRQILGQKVEFLVSFYNNEISEKSEIFDDQFSVERPDGSNFTLKIRSTKLEDSAMYFCASSGQVRSGANVLTFGAGSRLTVL.

This clone appeared once. This rearrangement joins TRBV18 to TRBJ1-1, with D perhaps TRBD1 (5 bases). Germline CDR1 is KGHSH and CDR2 is LQKENI. V was pared by 6 bases and J by 3 bases, with 14 bases between. The CDR3 consists of 14 residues. The CDR3: CASSTVGTDTEAFF. The CDR3 DNA sequence: TGTGCCAGCTCGACCGTCGGGACGGACACTGAAGCTTTCTTT.

The V and J genes are TRBV5-5 and TRBJ1-6, with D unresolved. Germline V lookup: CDR1 SGHKS, CDR2 YYEKEE (reference sequence). Trimming stripped 1 base from V and 7 bases from J, with 9 bases between. The CDR3 runs to 14 residues. The CDR3 nucleotides read TGTGCCAGCAGCTTGTTGGACGAGAATTCACCCCTCCACTTT. Amino acid sequence: CASSLLDENSPLHF.

V usage is TRBV5-6 and J usage is TRBJ2-7, with a weak D call TRBD1 (6 bases). The germline V gene has CDR1 SGHDT and CDR2 YYEEEE. This CDR3 contains 15 residues. V lost 1 base, J lost 2 bases, and 13 bases lay in between. CDR3 in DNA: TGTGCCAGCAGCTTGTCAGGGCCAGGGGCCTACGAGCAGTACTTC. Translation: CASSLSGPGAYEQYF.

J is TRBJ1-1 and V is TRBV6-5, with no clear D. Looked up from germline, CDR1 is MNHEY and CDR2 is SVGAGI. Trimming removed 6 bases at V and 1 base at J, with 15 bases between. The CDR3 runs 15 residues. The DNA of the CDR3 is TGTGCCAGCAGGGGCGCTCGGAGGACGAACACTGAAGCTTTCTTT. As protein: CASRGARRTNTEAFF.

The J gene is TRBJ2-4, the V gene TRBV6-1, with 12 bases aligning to TRBD2. CDR1 is MNHNS, CDR2 SASEGT, per germline. The J segment lost 4 bases and the V segment lost 3 bases, leaving 10 bases of the junction unmatched. This CDR3 is built from 18 residues. The CDR3 sequence: CASSDPSRTSGTKNIQYF. CDR3 DNA sequence: TGTGCCAGCAGTGATCCTTCCAGGACTAGCGGGACTAAAAACATTCAGTACTTC.

The CDR3 region is CASTRQGGVGDTQYF. The CDR3 nucleotides are TGTGCCAGCACCCGACAGGGGGGAGTAGGAGATACGCAGTATTTT. The chain uses TRBV6-5 and TRBJ2-3; TRBD1 aligns across 9 bases. The CDR3 spans 15 residues. Looked up from germline, CDR1 is MNHEY and CDR2 is SVGAGI. V trimming: 7 bases; J trimming: 5 bases; junction bases outside the gene matches: 10.

The CDR3 sequence is CASSPRGTGGIANYGYTF. The CDR3 DNA reads as TGTGCCAGCAGCCCGCGGGGGACAGGGGGCATCGCTAACTATGGCTACACCTTC. This rearrangement joins TRBV7-9 to TRBJ1-2, with 12 positions matching TRBD1. CDR1 and CDR2 from the germline V gene are SEHNR and FQNEAQ (reference sequence). CDR3 size: 18 residues. V lost 5 bases and J lost 0; bases outside the gene matches: 10.

The gene calls are TRBV5-1 and TRBJ1-4, with 9 nucleotides matching TRBD1. Germline trimming cut 4 bases from V and 0 bases from J; bases unmatched to any gene: 10. Per the germline V gene, CDR1 is SGHRS and CDR2 is YFSETQ. CDR3 length: 18 amino acids. CDR3 nucleotides: TGCGCCAGCAGCCTATCCGGGACAGGGCGGGCAACTAATGAAAAACTGTTTTTT. Translating it yields CASSLSGTGRATNEKLFF.

The chain recombines TRBV19 with TRBJ1-4; D gene uncertain. The germline V and J ends were trimmed by 3 bases and 3 bases, with 8 bases remaining between them. CDR3 size: 14 residues. Germline V lookup: CDR1 LNHDA, CDR2 SQIVND (reference sequence). The CDR3 region has the DNA TGTGCCAGTAGTATCCCCCGAGCTAATGAAAAACTGTTTTTT. This sequence encodes CASSIPRANEKLFF.

The chain is built from TRBV5-4 and TRBJ1-4, with D tentatively TRBD1 (6 bases). The germline gives CDR1 SGHNT, CDR2 YYREEE (reference sequence). With 0 bases removed from V and 5 bases from J, the gap between germline ends came to 11 bases. There are 15 residues in the CDR3. CDR3 protein: CASSLGGHRNEKLFF. The CDR3 region has the DNA TGTGCCAGCAGCTTGGGGGGACACCGAAATGAAAAACTGTTTTTT.